This TCR beta chain was captured by sequencing in a study of T-cell memory formation after mild COVID-19. The CDR3 loop spans 12 amino acids. V shed 3 bases and J shed 7 bases, with 9 bases lying between them. Germline V gene sequence: CDR1 KGHDR, CDR2 SFDVKD. Via MiXCR, TCRdb re-called the 5' RACE reads, giving one row per CDR3 protein. The sample contains a few hundred thousand distinct CDR3 sequences, 28% of which appear only once. Sequences were obtained from PBMCs or a T cell subset sorted from them (not recorded which). V and J are TRBV24-1 and TRBJ2-7; possibly TRBD2 for D (5 bases). The TCR originated in an adult woman who had mild COVID-19 (a few samples of this study predate the infection). Cell type and time point are not known. This CDR3 reads CATSDGRGEQYF. The CDR3 nucleotides read TGTGCCACCAGTGATGGAAGAGGGGAGCAGTACTTC.